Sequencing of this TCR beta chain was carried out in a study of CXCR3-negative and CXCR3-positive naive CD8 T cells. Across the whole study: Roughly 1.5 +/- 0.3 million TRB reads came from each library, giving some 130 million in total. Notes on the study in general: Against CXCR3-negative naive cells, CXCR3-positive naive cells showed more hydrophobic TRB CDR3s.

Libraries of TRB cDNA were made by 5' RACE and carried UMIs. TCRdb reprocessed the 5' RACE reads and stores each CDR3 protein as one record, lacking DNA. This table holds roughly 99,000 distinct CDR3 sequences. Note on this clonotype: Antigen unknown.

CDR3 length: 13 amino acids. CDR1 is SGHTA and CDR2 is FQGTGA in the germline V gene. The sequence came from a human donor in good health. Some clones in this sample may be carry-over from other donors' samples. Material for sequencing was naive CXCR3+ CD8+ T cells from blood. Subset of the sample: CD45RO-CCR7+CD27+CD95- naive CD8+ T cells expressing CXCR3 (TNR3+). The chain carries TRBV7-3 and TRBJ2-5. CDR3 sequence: CASSSTTGETQYF.